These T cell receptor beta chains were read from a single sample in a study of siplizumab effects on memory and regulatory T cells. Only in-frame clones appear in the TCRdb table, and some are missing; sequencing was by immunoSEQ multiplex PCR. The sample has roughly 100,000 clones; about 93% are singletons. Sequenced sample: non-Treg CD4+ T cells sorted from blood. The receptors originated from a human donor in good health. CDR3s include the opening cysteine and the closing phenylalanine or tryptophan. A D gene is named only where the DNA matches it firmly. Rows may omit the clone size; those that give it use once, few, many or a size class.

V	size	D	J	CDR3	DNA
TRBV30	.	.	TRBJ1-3	CAWRTQGRGSGNTIYF	TGTGCCTGGAGGACCCAGGGGAGAGGCTCTGGAAACACCATATATTTT
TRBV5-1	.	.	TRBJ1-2	CASSQMAGYGYTF	TGCGCCAGCAGCCAGATGGCGGGGTATGGCTACACCTTC
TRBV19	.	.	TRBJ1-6	CASSAADRSNSPLHF	TGTGCCAGTAGTGCTGCAGACAGGAGTAATTCACCCCTCCACTTT
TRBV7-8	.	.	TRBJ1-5	CASSKGRANNQPQHF	TGTGCCAGCAGCAAGGGGCGCGCCAACAATCAGCCCCAGCATTTT
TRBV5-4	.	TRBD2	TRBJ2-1	CASSPRTSGRAGQFF	TGTGCCAGCAGCCCCCGGACTAGCGGGAGGGCCGGGCAGTTCTTC
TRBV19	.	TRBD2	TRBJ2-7	CASSRSGTTTGEQYF	TGTGCCAGTAGTAGGAGTGGGACTACCACCGGCGAGCAGTACTTC
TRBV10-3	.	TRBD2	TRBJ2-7	CAISAGLAGGQTGEQYF	TGTGCCATCTCGGCGGGACTAGCGGGAGGGCAGACGGGCGAGCAGTACTTC
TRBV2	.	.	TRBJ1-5	CASRRFGLQSQHF	TGTGCCAGCAGAAGATTTGGTCTTCAGTCCCAGCATTTT
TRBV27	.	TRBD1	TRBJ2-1	CASSLSGTGSLRIYNEQFF	TGTGCCAGCAGTTTATCCGGGACAGGGAGCCTTCGGATATACAATGAGCAGTTCTTC
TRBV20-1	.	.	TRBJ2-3	CSAIGTDTQYF	TGCAGTGCTATTGGCACAGATACGCAGTATTTT
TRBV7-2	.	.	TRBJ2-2	CASSLVVTSSSGELFF	TGTGCCAGCAGCTTAGTGGTGACTAGTTCTTCCGGGGAGCTGTTTTTT
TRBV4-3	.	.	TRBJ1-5	CASSQEFWGSRQPQHF	TGCGCCAGCAGCCAAGAATTCTGGGGGTCACGCCAGCCCCAGCATTTT
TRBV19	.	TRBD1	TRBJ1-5	CAGLLGQGAYSNQPQHF	TGTGCCGGCCTGTTAGGACAGGGGGCTTATAGCAATCAGCCCCAGCATTTT
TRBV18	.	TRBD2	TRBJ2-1	CASSPGTTEQFF	TGTGCCAGCTCACCTGGGACTACTGAGCAGTTCTTC
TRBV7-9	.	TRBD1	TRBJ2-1	CASSLAGTGGLEQFF	TGTGCCAGCAGCTTAGCCGGGACAGGGGGCCTTGAGCAGTTCTTC
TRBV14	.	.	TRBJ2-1	CASGTFNEQFF	TGTGCCAGCGGCACTTTCAATGAGCAGTTCTTC
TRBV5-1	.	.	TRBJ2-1	CASSPSLDTSSYNEQFF	TGCGCCAGCAGCCCAAGCTTAGACACTAGCTCCTACAATGAGCAGTTCTTC
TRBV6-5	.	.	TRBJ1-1	CASRGNGQEAFF	TGTGCCAGCCGGGGGAACGGCCAGGAAGCTTTCTTT
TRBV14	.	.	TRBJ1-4	CASSQDHRGARIRENEKLFF	TGTGCCAGCAGCCAAGATCATCGGGGGGCGAGGATCAGGGAAAATGAAAAACTGTTTTTT
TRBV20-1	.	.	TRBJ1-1	CSASRQSEAFF	TGCAGTGCTAGTAGGCAGTCTGAAGCTTTCTTT
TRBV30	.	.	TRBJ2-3	CAWNGMLGTDTQYF	TGTGCCTGGAACGGGATGCTCGGGACAGATACGCAGTATTTT
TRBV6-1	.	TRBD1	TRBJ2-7	CASRRAGTGKLEKYF	TGTGCCAGCAGGAGGGCGGGGACAGGGAAGCTAGAGAAGTACTTC
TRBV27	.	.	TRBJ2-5	CASSFSVETQYF	TGTGCCAGCAGTTTTTCCGTGGAGACCCAGTACTTC
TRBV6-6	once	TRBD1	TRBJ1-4	CASSYDTGVLEKLFF	TGTGCCAGCAGTTACGACACAGGGGTTCTTGAAAAACTGTTTTTT
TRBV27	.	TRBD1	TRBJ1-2	CASSLSYRGDGYTF	TGTGCCAGCAGTTTATCGTACAGGGGAGATGGCTACACCTTC
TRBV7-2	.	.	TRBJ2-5	CASSLSSSRWETQYF	TGTGCCAGCAGCTTAAGCTCTAGCCGTTGGGAGACCCAGTACTTC
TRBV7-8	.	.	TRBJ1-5	CASSPGRVRTPYLF	TGTGCCAGCAGCCCAGGGAGGGTGAGAACCCCCTACCTTTTT
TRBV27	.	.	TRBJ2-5	CASSRGTATETQYF	TGTGCCAGCAGTCGGGGGACAGCCACGGAGACCCAGTACTTC
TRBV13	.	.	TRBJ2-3	CASSLRGLWLAENTDTQYF	TGTGCCAGCAGCTTAAGGGGGCTTTGGCTAGCGGAGAACACAGATACGCAGTATTTT
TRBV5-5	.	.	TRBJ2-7	CASSHQAGYEQYF	TGTGCCAGCAGCCACCAGGCGGGCTACGAGCAGTACTTC
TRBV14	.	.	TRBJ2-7	CASSFSIGRTYEQYF	TGTGCCAGCAGCTTCTCGATAGGACGCACTTACGAGCAGTACTTC
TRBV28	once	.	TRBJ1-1	CASRDGMNTEAFF	TGTGCCAGCAGAGACGGGATGAACACTGAAGCTTTCTTT
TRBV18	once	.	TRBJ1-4	CASSPQPFNEKLFF	TGTGCCAGCTCACCACAGCCATTTAATGAAAAACTGTTTTTT
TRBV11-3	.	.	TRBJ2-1	CASSFLGYEQFF	TGTGCCAGCAGCTTTCTAGGGTACGAGCAGTTCTTC
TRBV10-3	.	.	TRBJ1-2	CAISESNYGYTF	TGTGCCATCAGTGAGAGTAACTATGGCTACACCTTC
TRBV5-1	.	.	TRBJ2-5	CASSTGGQETQYF	TGCGCCAGCAGCACCGGAGGCCAAGAGACCCAGTACTTC